This T cell receptor beta chain was observed in a study of blood T cell repertoires in COVID-19. Study overall: PBMCs, B-cell-depleted T cells, or T cells provided the cDNA or gDNA that made up the material.

V lost 1 base, J lost 2 bases, and 18 bases lay in between. Germline CDR1 and CDR2: LNHDA and SQIVND (reference sequence). This CDR3 has 17 residues. Original methodology: Reference gene primer amplification in the assay estimated nucleated cell counts. Generated by immunoSEQ multiplex PCR, the TCRdb table keeps only in-frame clones and is missing some. V and J calls and clone size are those listed in that table; D and trimming were worked out from the DNA. This sample has fewer than 300,000 clones, with roughly 85% found just once. The clonotype originates from a woman aged 70-85 years with active or convalescent COVID-19. The chain uses TRBV19 and TRBJ2-7; D might be TRBD2 (5 bases). Sequenced: peripheral blood. CDR3 loop: CASSIASASPGAYEQYF. As DNA, the CDR3 is TGTGCCAGTAGTATAGCTTCCGCGAGCCCCGGGGCCTACGAGCAGTACTTC.